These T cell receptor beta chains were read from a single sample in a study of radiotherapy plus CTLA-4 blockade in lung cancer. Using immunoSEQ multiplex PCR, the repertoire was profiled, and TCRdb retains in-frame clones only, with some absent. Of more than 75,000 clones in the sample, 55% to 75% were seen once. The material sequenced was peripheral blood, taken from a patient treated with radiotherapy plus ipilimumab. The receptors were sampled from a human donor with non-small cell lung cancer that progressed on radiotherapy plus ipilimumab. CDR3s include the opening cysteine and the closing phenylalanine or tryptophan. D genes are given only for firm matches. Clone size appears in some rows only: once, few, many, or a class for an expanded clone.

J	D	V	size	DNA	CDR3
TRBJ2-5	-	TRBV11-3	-	TGTGCCAGCAGCTTACACTACCGGGAGACCCAGTACTTC	CASSLHYRETQYF
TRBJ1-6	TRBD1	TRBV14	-	TGTGCCAGCAGCCAGGAAGCCACAGGGGGATCACCCCTCCACTTT	CASSQEATGGSPLHF
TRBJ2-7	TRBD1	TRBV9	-	TGTGCCAGCAGCGTAGCTGACAGGGGCTACGAGCAGTACTTC	CASSVADRGYEQYF
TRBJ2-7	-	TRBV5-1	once	TGCGCCAGCAGCTTGGGTCCCAGAACGGGATCCGAGCAGTACTTC	CASSLGPRTGSEQYF
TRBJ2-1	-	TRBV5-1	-	TGCGCCAGCAGCATACAGGGCTACAATGAGCAGTTCTTC	CASSIQGYNEQFF
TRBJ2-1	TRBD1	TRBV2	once	TGTGCCAGCAGTACAACAGGGGGCAAGTTCGGTGAGCAGTTCTTC	CASSTTGGKFGEQFF
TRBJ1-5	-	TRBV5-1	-	TGCGCCAGCAGCTTATCAGGGGTTAGCAATCAGCCCCAGCATTTT	CASSLSGVSNQPQHF
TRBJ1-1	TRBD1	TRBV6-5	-	TGTGCCAGCATCAGGACAGGGAACACTGAAGCTTTCTTT	CASIRTGNTEAFF
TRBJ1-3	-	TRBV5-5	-	TGTGCCAGCAGCTTGGACGGACAGTCTTACACCATATATTTT	CASSLDGQSYTIYF
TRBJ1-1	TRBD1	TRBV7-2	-	TGTGCCAGCAGCTTAGGGGGGACAGTGAACACTGAAGCTTTCTTT	CASSLGGTVNTEAFF
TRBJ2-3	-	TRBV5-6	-	TGTGCCAGCAGCTACCCCGGGACGGTGGGGGATACGCAGTATTTT	CASSYPGTVGDTQYF